This is a list of T cell receptor beta chains from one sample in a study of blood T cell repertoires in COVID-19. The protocol was immunoSEQ multiplex PCR, while the TCRdb copy is restricted to in-frame clones and leaves out a portion. The sample has about 220,000 clones; approximately 82% are singletons. Sequencing was done on a sample of peripheral blood. The receptors shown here come from a woman older than 75 with acute or convalescent COVID-19. CDR3s include the opening cysteine and the closing phenylalanine or tryptophan. Fields, in order: D gene, V gene, clone size, J gene, CDR3 DNA, CDR3 protein. D genes are given only for firm matches. The size of a clone is reported for some rows only, either as once, few or many, or as a class for expanded clones.

D gene: -
V gene: TRBV27
clone size: few
J gene: TRBJ2-5
CDR3 DNA: TGTGCCAGCAGTTTAAGTAGTCTAGAGACCCAGTACTTC
CDR3 protein: CASSLSSLETQYF

D gene: -
V gene: TRBV27
clone size: -
J gene: TRBJ2-6
CDR3 DNA: TGTGCCAGCAGTTACCACCCAGGGATCGGGTCTGGGGCCAACGTCCTGACTTTC
CDR3 protein: CASSYHPGIGSGANVLTF

D gene: TRBD1
V gene: TRBV28
clone size: -
J gene: TRBJ2-2
CDR3 DNA: TGTGCCAGCGACAGGGGCCAGAACACCGGGGAGCTGTTTTTT
CDR3 protein: CASDRGQNTGELFF

D gene: -
V gene: TRBV6-5
clone size: -
J gene: TRBJ2-1
CDR3 DNA: TGTGCCAGCCAGGGCTCTTCGACATCTGAGCAGTTCTTC
CDR3 protein: CASQGSSTSEQFF

D gene: TRBD1
V gene: TRBV27
clone size: -
J gene: TRBJ2-7
CDR3 DNA: TGTGCCAGCAGTTCGGGACAGTTAGGAACCTACGAGCAGTACTTC
CDR3 protein: CASSSGQLGTYEQYF

D gene: -
V gene: TRBV19
clone size: -
J gene: TRBJ1-5
CDR3 DNA: TGTGCCAGTAGTAACAGGGATGGTCAGCCCCAGCATTTT
CDR3 protein: CASSNRDGQPQHF

D gene: -
V gene: TRBV28
clone size: once
J gene: TRBJ1-1
CDR3 DNA: TGTGCCAGCAGTAGGGGGGGGGCGAACACTGAAGCTTTCTTT
CDR3 protein: CASSRGGANTEAFF

D gene: -
V gene: TRBV5-1
clone size: -
J gene: TRBJ1-1
CDR3 DNA: TGCGCCAGCTCCGAGGTGGGAGGAACTGAAGCTTTCTTT
CDR3 protein: CASSEVGGTEAFF

D gene: TRBD1
V gene: TRBV18
clone size: -
J gene: TRBJ1-2
CDR3 DNA: TGTGCCAGCTCACCGGGACAGGGAATCAGTATGTATGGCTACACCTTC
CDR3 protein: CASSPGQGISMYGYTF

D gene: -
V gene: TRBV12-1
clone size: -
J gene: TRBJ1-5
CDR3 DNA: TGTGCCAGCAGCTTCGAAGGCCTTATCGACAGGGACGGAAGCAATCAGCCCCAGCATTTT
CDR3 protein: CASSFEGLIDRDGSNQPQHF

D gene: TRBD2
V gene: TRBV5-1
clone size: -
J gene: TRBJ2-2
CDR3 DNA: TGCGCCAGCAGCCCCGGGACTAGCGGGGGGGCGGCCGGGGAGCTGTTTTTT
CDR3 protein: CASSPGTSGGAAGELFF

D gene: -
V gene: TRBV19
clone size: -
J gene: TRBJ1-1
CDR3 DNA: TGTGCCAGTAGTATGGGGGGTGGGAACACTGAAGCTTTCTTT
CDR3 protein: CASSMGGGNTEAFF

D gene: -
V gene: TRBV5-5
clone size: -
J gene: TRBJ2-5
CDR3 DNA: TGTGCCAGCAGCTTAGGCGGAGAAGAGACCCAGTACTTC
CDR3 protein: CASSLGGEETQYF

D gene: -
V gene: TRBV7-6
clone size: -
J gene: TRBJ2-7
CDR3 DNA: TGTGCCAGCAGCTTAGAACGTACAGCCGAGCAGTACTTC
CDR3 protein: CASSLERTAEQYF

D gene: -
V gene: TRBV3-1/TRBV3-2
clone size: few
J gene: TRBJ1-1
CDR3 DNA: TGTGCCAGCAGCCAAGATCCCCACTCCTGGGGGGATGCTTTCTTT
CDR3 protein: CASSQDPHSWGDAFF

D gene: TRBD1
V gene: TRBV28
clone size: -
J gene: TRBJ1-5
CDR3 DNA: TGTGCCAGCAGTCCACATCAGGGGGCTCAGCCCCAGCATTTT
CDR3 protein: CASSPHQGAQPQHF

D gene: TRBD1
V gene: TRBV6-2/TRBV6-3
clone size: once
J gene: TRBJ2-7
CDR3 DNA: TGTGCCAGCAGTTACAGGGACAGGGGCAGAACTGGGTACGAGCAGTACTTC
CDR3 protein: CASSYRDRGRTGYEQYF

D gene: -
V gene: TRBV4-2
clone size: -
J gene: TRBJ2-1
CDR3 DNA: TGTGCCAGCAGCCAAGATTGGAAGGGGAATGAGCAGTTCTTC
CDR3 protein: CASSQDWKGNEQFF

D gene: -
V gene: TRBV6-5
clone size: -
J gene: TRBJ1-1
CDR3 DNA: TGTGCCAGCAGTCCCCTCGGGTATGAAGCTTTCTTT
CDR3 protein: CASSPLGYEAFF

D gene: TRBD2
V gene: TRBV4-2
clone size: -
J gene: TRBJ2-3
CDR3 DNA: TGTGCCAGCAGCCAAGAGCTCTTTAGCGGGGTTGGGACAGATACGCAGTATTTT
CDR3 protein: CASSQELFSGVGTDTQYF

D gene: -
V gene: TRBV11-3
clone size: few
J gene: TRBJ2-5
CDR3 DNA: TGTGCCAGCAGCTCGCGACTAGGTCTTGTGGAGACCCAGTACTTC
CDR3 protein: CASSSRLGLVETQYF

D gene: -
V gene: TRBV7-2
clone size: -
J gene: TRBJ1-2
CDR3 DNA: TGTGCCAGCAGCCCCGACATGTCCGGCTACACCTTC
CDR3 protein: CASSPDMSGYTF

D gene: -
V gene: TRBV10-3
clone size: -
J gene: TRBJ1-5
CDR3 DNA: TGTGCCATCAGTGAGGACACTAGCAATCAGCCCCAGCATTTT
CDR3 protein: CAISEDTSNQPQHF

D gene: -
V gene: TRBV5-1
clone size: -
J gene: TRBJ1-3
CDR3 DNA: TGCGCCAGCAGCATAGCTCAGGGGTCGGAAAACACCATATATTTT
CDR3 protein: CASSIAQGSENTIYF

D gene: TRBD1
V gene: TRBV29-1
clone size: -
J gene: TRBJ1-2
CDR3 DNA: TGCAGCGTCCGGGACAGGCGTTTTTATGGCTACACCTTC
CDR3 protein: CSVRDRRFYGYTF

D gene: -
V gene: TRBV28
clone size: -
J gene: TRBJ1-5
CDR3 DNA: TGTGCCAGCAGTTTAAGGGCAGACTATAGCAATCAGCCCCAGCATTTT
CDR3 protein: CASSLRADYSNQPQHF

D gene: -
V gene: TRBV10-3
clone size: -
J gene: TRBJ1-5
CDR3 DNA: TGTGCCATCAGTGAGTCGAGACAGGCGGGGGGCCAGCCCCAGCATTTT
CDR3 protein: CAISESRQAGGQPQHF

D gene: TRBD1
V gene: TRBV2
clone size: -
J gene: TRBJ2-2
CDR3 DNA: TGTGCCAGCAGGGGACAGGGGACGAACACCGGGGAGCTGTTTTTT
CDR3 protein: CASRGQGTNTGELFF

D gene: -
V gene: TRBV29-1
clone size: -
J gene: TRBJ1-1
CDR3 DNA: TGCAGCGTTCAGGGCGGTTTGAACACTGAAGCTTTCTTT
CDR3 protein: CSVQGGLNTEAFF

D gene: -
V gene: TRBV30
clone size: -
J gene: TRBJ2-5
CDR3 DNA: TGTGCCTGGAGTAAAGGGGTTGTCCGAGAGACCCAGTACTTC
CDR3 protein: CAWSKGVVRETQYF

D gene: TRBD2
V gene: TRBV2
clone size: -
J gene: TRBJ2-1
CDR3 DNA: TGTGCCAGCAACGGCGGGGGGACCAATGAGCAGTTCTTC
CDR3 protein: CASNGGGTNEQFF

D gene: -
V gene: TRBV10-3
clone size: -
J gene: TRBJ2-7
CDR3 DNA: TGTGCCATCAGCCAGACAGGTCCCTACGAGCAGTACTTC
CDR3 protein: CAISQTGPYEQYF

D gene: -
V gene: TRBV3-1/TRBV3-2
clone size: once
J gene: TRBJ1-5
CDR3 DNA: TGTGCCAGCAGCCAAGATCTTGTTCAGCCCCAGCATTTT
CDR3 protein: CASSQDLVQPQHF

D gene: TRBD1
V gene: TRBV4-2
clone size: -
J gene: TRBJ2-7
CDR3 DNA: TGTGCCAGCAGCCACCGGACAGGGACCTACGAGCAGTACTTC
CDR3 protein: CASSHRTGTYEQYF

D gene: -
V gene: TRBV7-9
clone size: -
J gene: TRBJ1-2
CDR3 DNA: TGTGCCAGCAGCACTTACAGGGACGACTACTATGGCTACACCTTC
CDR3 protein: CASSTYRDDYYGYTF

D gene: -
V gene: TRBV7-9
clone size: -
J gene: TRBJ1-1
CDR3 DNA: TGTGCCAGCAGCGCGACAGTGAACACTGAAGCTTTCTTT
CDR3 protein: CASSATVNTEAFF

D gene: -
V gene: TRBV7-9
clone size: -
J gene: TRBJ1-3
CDR3 DNA: TGTGCCAGCAGCTTCGTGACTTTAAGCTCTGGAAACACCATATATTTT
CDR3 protein: CASSFVTLSSGNTIYF

D gene: -
V gene: TRBV7-2
clone size: -
J gene: TRBJ1-3
CDR3 DNA: TGTGCCAGCAGCTTAGGTTCGACAGCTGGAAACACCATATATTTT
CDR3 protein: CASSLGSTAGNTIYF

D gene: TRBD1
V gene: TRBV9
clone size: -
J gene: TRBJ1-1
CDR3 DNA: TGTGCCAGCAGCGTCAGGGGGGAGAACACTGAAGCTTTCTTT
CDR3 protein: CASSVRGENTEAFF

D gene: -
V gene: TRBV27
clone size: -
J gene: TRBJ2-2
CDR3 DNA: TGTGCCAGCAGTCTCGTAGGGCAGGGGAACACCGGGGAGCTGTTTTTT
CDR3 protein: CASSLVGQGNTGELFF

D gene: TRBD2
V gene: TRBV6-5
clone size: -
J gene: TRBJ2-7
CDR3 DNA: TGTGCCACCAAGCCGGCGGGGGTAGGGTCCTACGAGCAGTACTTC
CDR3 protein: CATKPAGVGSYEQYF

D gene: TRBD1
V gene: TRBV6-5
clone size: -
J gene: TRBJ1-1
CDR3 DNA: TGTGCCAGCGCTAGGACAGGACCGAACACTGAAGCTTTCTTT
CDR3 protein: CASARTGPNTEAFF

D gene: TRBD1
V gene: TRBV7-9
clone size: -
J gene: TRBJ1-6
CDR3 DNA: TGTGCCAGCAGCCTGCCGGGACAGCCTAATTCACCCCTCCACTTT
CDR3 protein: CASSLPGQPNSPLHF

D gene: TRBD1
V gene: TRBV3-1/TRBV3-2
clone size: -
J gene: TRBJ1-5
CDR3 DNA: TGTGCCAGCAGTCGTGGACAGGGCGGTCAGCCCCAGCATTTT
CDR3 protein: CASSRGQGGQPQHF

D gene: TRBD1
V gene: TRBV5-1
clone size: -
J gene: TRBJ1-2
CDR3 DNA: TGCGCCAGCAGCCCCGGACAGGTGATCACTAACTATGGCTACACCTTC
CDR3 protein: CASSPGQVITNYGYTF

D gene: -
V gene: TRBV3-1/TRBV3-2
clone size: -
J gene: TRBJ2-1
CDR3 DNA: TGTGCCAGCAGCTTCCAGGGAAATGAGCAGTTCTTC
CDR3 protein: CASSFQGNEQFF

D gene: -
V gene: TRBV10-3
clone size: few
J gene: TRBJ1-6
CDR3 DNA: TGTGCCACCACACAGGAGTTCGCCTATAATTCACCCCTCCACTTT
CDR3 protein: CATTQEFAYNSPLHF

D gene: TRBD1
V gene: TRBV9
clone size: few
J gene: TRBJ2-2
CDR3 DNA: TGTGCCAGCAGCGTAGTGACAGGGCGAGGGGCCGGGGAGCTGTTTTTT
CDR3 protein: CASSVVTGRGAGELFF

D gene: -
V gene: TRBV7-8
clone size: -
J gene: TRBJ2-2
CDR3 DNA: TGTGCCAGCAGCCGTGGACAGACCTACACCGGGGAGCTGTTTTTT
CDR3 protein: CASSRGQTYTGELFF

D gene: TRBD1
V gene: TRBV3-1/TRBV3-2
clone size: few
J gene: TRBJ1-4
CDR3 DNA: TGTGCCAGCAGCCTACGGACAGGGGGCGCGGGAGAAAAACTGTTTTTT
CDR3 protein: CASSLRTGGAGEKLFF

D gene: TRBD1
V gene: TRBV19
clone size: few
J gene: TRBJ1-2
CDR3 DNA: TGTGCCAGTAGTACAACGGGACAGACGTCAAACTATGGCTACACCTTC
CDR3 protein: CASSTTGQTSNYGYTF

D gene: TRBD1
V gene: TRBV19
clone size: -
J gene: TRBJ1-2
CDR3 DNA: TGTGCCAGTAACCCGACAGGGGGATGGTATGGCTACACCTTC
CDR3 protein: CASNPTGGWYGYTF

D gene: TRBD1
V gene: TRBV28
clone size: -
J gene: TRBJ1-5
CDR3 DNA: TGTGCCAGCAGTTTGGGACAGGGGGCTGGTCAGCCCCAGCATTTT
CDR3 protein: CASSLGQGAGQPQHF